The source of this TCR beta chain is a study of technical replicates of blood from a few donors. The protocol was immunoSEQ multiplex PCR, while the TCRdb copy is restricted to in-frame clones and leaves out a portion. In the table there are tens of thousands of clones, about 90% of which are singletons. Unmatched junction bases numbered 16, after V lost 4 bases and J lost 4 bases. The CDR3 has 18 residues. Germline values: CDR1 SGDLS, CDR2 YYNGEE. This clone was seen a single time. The receptor was derived from a human donor in good health. The rearrangement uses TRBV9 and TRBJ2-1; 8 positions agree with TRBD1. The sequenced material came from T cells isolated from PBMCs. The CDR3 sequence is CASSTRRDSGGLYNEQFF. The CDR3, as DNA: TGTGCCAGCAGCACAAGGAGGGATTCAGGGGGCCTATACAATGAGCAGTTCTTC.